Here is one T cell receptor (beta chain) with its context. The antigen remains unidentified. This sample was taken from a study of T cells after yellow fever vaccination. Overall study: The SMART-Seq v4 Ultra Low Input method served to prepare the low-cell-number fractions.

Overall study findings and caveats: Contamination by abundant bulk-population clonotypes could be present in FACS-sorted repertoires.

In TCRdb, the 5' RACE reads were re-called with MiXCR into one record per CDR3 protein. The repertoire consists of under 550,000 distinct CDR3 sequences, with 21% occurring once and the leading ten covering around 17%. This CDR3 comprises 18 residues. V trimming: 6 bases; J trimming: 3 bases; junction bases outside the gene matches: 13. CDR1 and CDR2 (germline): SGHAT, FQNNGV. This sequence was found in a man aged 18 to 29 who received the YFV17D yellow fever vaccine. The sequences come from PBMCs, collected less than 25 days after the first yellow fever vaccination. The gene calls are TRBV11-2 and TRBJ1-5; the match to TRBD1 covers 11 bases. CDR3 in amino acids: CASSFSGTGGGNNQPQHF. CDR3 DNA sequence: TGTGCCAGCAGTTTTTCCGGGACAGGGGGTGGAAACAATCAGCCCCAGCATTTT.